Listed here are 22 T cell receptor beta chains from one sample, sequenced in a study of cytomegalovirus exposure and HLA in healthy donors. The PCR employed 60 Vbeta primers together with 13 Jbeta primers. Repertoires were generated with immunoSEQ multiplex PCR, while TCRdb's copy carries only in-frame clones and drops some. In the table there are 150,000 to 200,000 clones, approximately 86% of which are singletons. The sequenced sample consisted of PBMCs. The receptors here all came from a woman aged 18-30 years in good health and CMV-seronegative.

This chain uses TRBV6-5 with TRBJ1-1, with TRBD1 as a possible D gene (6 bases). The ends were cut back, 0 bases at V and 6 bases at J, with 14 bases in the middle. Germline CDR1 reads MNHEY; CDR2 reads SVGAGI. This CDR3 is built from 15 residues. DNA of the CDR3: TGTGCCAGCAGTTACTCGAAACAGGGACTATCTGAAGCTTTCTTT. It codes for CASSYSKQGLSEAFF.

The genes are TRBV27 and TRBJ1-5; D not certain. V was shortened by 3 bases and J by 1 base, with 10 bases between the two germline ends. This CDR3 spans 15 amino acids. Germline CDR1 is MNHEY and CDR2 is SMNVEV (reference sequence). The DNA for the CDR3 is TGTGCCAGCAGTTTCCGTAGAGGAAGCAATCAGCCCCAGCATTTT. Amino acids: CASSFRRGSNQPQHF.

The rearrangement uses TRBV7-5 and TRBJ2-7; the table's D call, TRBD1, was not checked against the DNA. TRBV7-5 is a listed pseudogene. The CDR3 covers 11 residues. Here the CDR3 reads CVRSPGYEQYF. CDR3 DNA sequence: TGTGTCAGAAGCCCAGGGTACGAGCAGTACTTC.

This chain joins TRBV5-4 and TRBJ1-1; D not certain. Germline V gene lookup returns CDR1 SGHNT and CDR2 YYREEE (reference sequence). The CDR3 length is 12 residues. Trimming left V 10 bases short and J 2 bases short, with 12 bases between. CDR3 sequence reads: CALSRVNTEAFF. CDR3 nucleotide sequence: TGTGCCCTGAGTCGGGTTAACACTGAAGCTTTCTTT.

V gene TRBV5-1 combines with J gene TRBJ2-1; 13 positions match TRBD2. The length of the CDR3 is 16 residues. CDR1 SGHRS and CDR2 YFSETQ come from the germline V gene. With 1 base clipped from V and 6 bases from J, the junction kept 4 bases outside the gene matches. The CDR3 bases are TGCGCCAGCAGCTTGTCCCGGACTAGCGGGGGCAATGAGCAGTTCTTC. Encoded protein: CASSLSRTSGGNEQFF.

V and J are TRBV25-1 and TRBJ2-3, with 9 bases lining up with TRBD2. This CDR3 spans 16 amino acids. Germline CDR1 is MGHDK and CDR2 is SYGVNS. V trimming: 3 bases; J trimming: 0 bases; junction bases outside the gene matches: 4. The CDR3 bases are TGTGCCAGCAGTGACCTGCGGGGGGGTAGCACAGATACGCAGTATTTT. This codes for CASSDLRGGSTDTQYF. The full variable domain, with the rest looked up from reference TRBV25-1 and TRBJ2-3, is EADIYQTPRYLVIGTGKKITLECSQTMGHDKMYWYQQDPGMELHLIHYSYGVNSTEKGDLSSESTVSRIRTEHFPLTLESARPSHTSQYLCASSDLRGGSTDTQYFGPGTRLTVL.

This clone was recorded once. This rearrangement joins TRBV7-9 to TRBJ1-3; D is unclear. V was trimmed by 4 bases and J by 1 base, leaving 11 bases between them. The CDR3 spans 15 residues. The germline V gene has CDR1 SEHNR and CDR2 FQNEAQ (reference sequence). CDR3: CASSSWRASGNTIYF. The CDR3 coding sequence is TGTGCCAGCAGCTCTTGGCGGGCATCTGGAAACACCATATATTTT.

This chain joins TRBV10-3 and TRBJ2-2, with 10 bases aligning to TRBD1. The CDR3 totals 18 residues. Losses at the gene ends were 6 bases for V and 7 bases for J; bases not matched to a gene: 17. The V gene's germline CDR1 is ENHRY and CDR2 SYGVKD. CDR3 loop: CAISLPPTGQGRNGELFF. In DNA form, the CDR3 reads TGTGCCATCAGCTTGCCCCCCACGGGACAGGGGCGGAACGGGGAGCTGTTTTTT.

The gene calls are TRBV7-6 and TRBJ1-1, with D hard to call. CDR3 length: 13 residues. Trimming removed 5 bases at V and 1 base at J, with 8 bases between. CDR1 and CDR2 (germline): SGHVS, FNYEAQ. CDR3 bases: TGTGCCAGCAGCCCGCGGGCGAACACTGAAGCTTTCTTT. It specifies CASSPRANTEAFF.

This chain links TRBV19 with TRBJ1-5; no reliable D call. CDR1 LNHDA and CDR2 SQIVND come from the germline V gene (reference sequence). Trimming left V 7 bases short and J 0 bases short, with 13 bases between. The CDR3 loop spans 15 amino acids. CDR3 sequence reads: CASTLEAVSNQPQHF. CDR3 nucleotides: TGTGCCAGTACCCTCGAGGCAGTTAGCAATCAGCCCCAGCATTTT.

The chain employs TRBV15 and TRBJ2-5, with 7 bases lining up with TRBD1. The CDR3 extends over 11 amino acids. V was pared by 6 bases and J by 8 bases, with 3 bases of the junction left unmatched. The V gene's germline CDR1 is LNHNV and CDR2 YYDKDF (reference sequence). CDR3 bases: TGTGCCACCAGACAGGGGCTAACCCAGTACTTC. Its translation: CATRQGLTQYF.

For the CDR3, the DNA is TGCGCCAGCAGCTTGTTTCCAACGGGACTCCTCAGCACAGATACGCAGTATTTT. Its protein product is CASSLFPTGLLSTDTQYF. The V and J genes are TRBV5-1 and TRBJ2-3; possible D gene TRBD2, 6 bases. Germline V gene data show CDR1 as SGHRS and CDR2 as YFSETQ. Trimming shortened V by 1 base and J by 0 bases, and 18 bases separated the two germline ends. The length of the CDR3 is 18 residues.

The rearrangement links TRBV7-9 to TRBJ2-1, with 9 bases fitting TRBD2. V dropped 0 bases and J dropped 0; count of bases not matched to a gene: 9. The CDR3 totals 19 residues. Germline lookup yields CDR1 SEHNR and CDR2 FQNEAQ (reference sequence). The CDR3 loop reads CASSLAASGISSSYNEQFF. In DNA, the CDR3 is TGTGCCAGCAGCTTAGCGGCTAGCGGGATTTCCTCCTCCTACAATGAGCAGTTCTTC.

This chain joins TRBV6-1 and TRBJ2-6; D call uncertain. V shed 5 bases and J shed 2 bases, with 4 bases lying between them. In germline, CDR1 is MNHNS, CDR2 SASEGT. The CDR3 sequence is 13 residues long. CDR3 coding DNA: TGTGCCAGCAGTAGCGCTGGGGCCAACGTCCTGACTTTC. Translation gives CASSSAGANVLTF.

Here the CDR3 reads CASSDSWDSTYEQYF. CDR3 nucleotide sequence: TGCGCCAGCAGTGATTCTTGGGACTCAACCTACGAGCAGTACTTC. This chain links TRBV10-1 with TRBJ2-7; possible D gene TRBD2, 6 bases. CDR1 WNHNN and CDR2 SYGVQD come from the germline V gene (reference sequence). Trimming took 3 bases from V and 2 from J, leaving 14 bases between them. This CDR3 has 15 residues.

This clone was seen once. The CDR3 nucleotides read TGTGCCAGTACCCCCCGGACAGGGGGCCTAGAGACCCAGTACTTC. It yields the protein CASTPRTGGLETQYF. This sequence joins TRBV19 and TRBJ2-5, with 11 bases identical to TRBD1. The J segment lost 4 bases and the V segment lost 7 bases, leaving 8 bases of the junction unmatched. The CDR3 is 15 residues long. CDR1 is LNHDA, CDR2 SQIVND, per germline (reference sequence).

The gene calls are TRBV6-5 and TRBJ1-1; D perhaps matches TRBD1 (6 bases). CDR3 length equals 13 residues. Trimming removed 8 bases at V and 6 bases at J, with 16 bases between. Germline CDR1 MNHEY, CDR2 SVGAGI. CDR3 in amino acids: CASHREGRAEAFF. In DNA, the CDR3 is TGTGCCAGCCACAGGGAGGGAAGGGCTGAAGCTTTCTTT.

This chain uses TRBV9 with TRBJ2-5, with D unresolved. The germline V and J ends were trimmed by 4 bases and 2 bases, with 12 bases remaining between them. CDR3 size: 14 residues. The V gene's germline CDR1 is SGDLS and CDR2 YYNGEE. CDR3 loop: CASSRKPTQETQYF. The CDR3 region has the DNA TGTGCCAGCAGCCGAAAGCCAACTCAAGAGACCCAGTACTTC.

V and J are TRBV7-3 and TRBJ2-3, with D unclear. The CDR3 is made up of 15 amino acids. Between the trimmed V and J ends, which lost 8 bases and 2 bases, there was a span of 17 bases. Germline V lookup: CDR1 SGHTA, CDR2 FQGTGA. The chain's CDR3 is CASARLDGITDTQYF. CDR3 nucleotide sequence: TGTGCCAGCGCAAGGCTAGACGGTATCACAGATACGCAGTATTTT. Full variable domain (rest looked up from reference TRBV7-3 and TRBJ2-3): GAGVSQTPSNKVTEKGKYVELRCDPISGHTALYWYRQSLGQGPEFLIYFQGTGAADDSGLPNDRFFAVRPEGSVSTLKIQRTERGDSAVYLCASARLDGITDTQYFGPGTRLTVL.

This sequence joins TRBV5-1 and TRBJ2-5, with D possibly matching TRBD2 (6 bases). CDR1 is SGHRS, CDR2 YFSETQ, per germline. Deletions cut 3 bases from V and 5 bases from J, with 17 bases between. The CDR3 has 15 residues. The CDR3 DNA reads as TGCGCCAGCAGCTGGGGGGTCAGGAAGGGTGAGACCCAGTACTTC. This encodes CASSWGVRKGETQYF.

The chain combines TRBV29-1 with TRBJ2-6; 7 bases map to TRBD1. The J segment lost 4 bases and the V segment lost 1 base, leaving 10 bases of the junction unmatched. This CDR3 is built from 17 residues. CDR1 and CDR2 from the germline V gene are SQVTM and ANQGSEA. CDR3 DNA: TGCAGCGTTGAAGCCTGGGACAGCTTGGGAGGGGCCAACGTCCTGACTTTC. It yields the protein CSVEAWDSLGGANVLTF.

The chain employs TRBV20-1 and TRBJ1-1; D gene uncertain. V lost 4 bases and J lost 3, with 3 bases in between. This CDR3 spans 10 amino acids. Germline CDR1 DFQATT, CDR2 SNEGSKA (reference sequence). DNA of the CDR3: TGCAGTGCTACGTACACTGAAGCTTTCTTT. Translation gives CSATYTEAFF.